This T cell receptor (beta chain) was found in a study of blood T cell repertoires in COVID-19. Across the study: The analysed material was cDNA or gDNA that came from T cells, B-cell-depleted T cells, or PBMCs.

Authors' methods: Reference gene primer amplification in the assay estimated nucleated cell counts. Sequenced by immunoSEQ multiplex PCR; TCRdb stores in-frame clones only, minus some. V, J and clone size derive from that table, while D and trimming were established from the DNA sequence. Of roughly 150,000 clones in the sample, 70% to 80% were seen once. In germline, CDR1 is KGHSH, CDR2 LQKENI. The CDR3 spans 17 residues. V trimming: 2 bases; J trimming: 2 bases; junction bases outside the gene matches: 7. Sequencing was carried out using peripheral blood. The clonotype originates from a woman in her sixties or seventies with COVID-19, enrolled during active disease. The V call is TRBV18, the J call TRBJ2-1; TRBD2 agrees at 9 bases. CDR3 residues: CASSPYSGGGAYNEQFF. The CDR3 DNA follows: TGTGCCAGCTCACCATATAGCGGGGGAGGCGCCTACAATGAGCAGTTCTTC.